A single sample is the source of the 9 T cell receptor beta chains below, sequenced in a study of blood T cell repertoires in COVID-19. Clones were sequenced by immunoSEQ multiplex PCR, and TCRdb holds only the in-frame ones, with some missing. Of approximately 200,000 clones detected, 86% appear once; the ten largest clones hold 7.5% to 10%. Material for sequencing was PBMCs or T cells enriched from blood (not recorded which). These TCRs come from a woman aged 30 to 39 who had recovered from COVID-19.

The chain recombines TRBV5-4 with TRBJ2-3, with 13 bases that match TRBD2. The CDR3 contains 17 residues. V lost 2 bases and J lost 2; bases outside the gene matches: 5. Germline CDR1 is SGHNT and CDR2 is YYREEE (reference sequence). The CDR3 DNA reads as TGTGCCAGCAGCTTTCCGGGACTAGCGGGGACCACAGATACGCAGTATTTT. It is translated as CASSFPGLAGTTDTQYF.

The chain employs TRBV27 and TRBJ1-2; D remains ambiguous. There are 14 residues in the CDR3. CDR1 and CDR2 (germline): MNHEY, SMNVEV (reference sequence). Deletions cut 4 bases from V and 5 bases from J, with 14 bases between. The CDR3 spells CASSSAVGIYGYTF. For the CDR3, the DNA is TGTGCCAGCAGTTCAGCGGTCGGGATATATGGCTACACCTTC.

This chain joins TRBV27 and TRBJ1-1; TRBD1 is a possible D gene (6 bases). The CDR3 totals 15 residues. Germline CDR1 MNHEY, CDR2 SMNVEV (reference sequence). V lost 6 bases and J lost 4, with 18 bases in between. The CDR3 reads CASRQPVGAFTEAFF. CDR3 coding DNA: TGTGCCAGCAGACAACCTGTGGGGGCCTTCACTGAAGCTTTCTTT.

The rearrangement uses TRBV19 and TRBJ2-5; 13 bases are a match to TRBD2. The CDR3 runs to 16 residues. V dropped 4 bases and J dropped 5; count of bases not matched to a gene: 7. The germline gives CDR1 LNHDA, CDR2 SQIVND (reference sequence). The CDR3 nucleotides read TGTGCCAGTAGTACTCCTAGGACTAGCGGGAGTGAGACCCAGTACTTC. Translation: CASSTPRTSGSETQYF.

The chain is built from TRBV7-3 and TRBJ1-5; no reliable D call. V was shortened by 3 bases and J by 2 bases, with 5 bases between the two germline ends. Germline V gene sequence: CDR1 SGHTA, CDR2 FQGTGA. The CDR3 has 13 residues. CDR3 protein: CASSFEGNQPQHF. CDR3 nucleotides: TGTGCCAGCAGCTTCGAGGGCAATCAGCCCCAGCATTTT.

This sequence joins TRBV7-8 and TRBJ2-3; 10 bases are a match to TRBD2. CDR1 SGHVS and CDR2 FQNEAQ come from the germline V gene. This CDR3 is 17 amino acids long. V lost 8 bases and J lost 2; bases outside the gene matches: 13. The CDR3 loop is CASGKLAGALVTDTQYF. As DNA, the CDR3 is TGTGCCAGCGGGAAGCTAGCGGGAGCCCTAGTCACAGATACGCAGTATTTT. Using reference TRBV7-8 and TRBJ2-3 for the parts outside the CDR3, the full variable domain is GAGVSQSPRYKVAKRGQDVALRCDPISGHVSLFWYQQALGQGPEFLTYFQNEAQLDKSGLPSDRFFAERPEGSVSTLKIQRTQQEDSAVYLCASGKLAGALVTDTQYFGPGTRLTVL.

CDR3 amino acids: CSVEVGGAAELFF. Written as DNA, the CDR3 is TGCAGCGTTGAAGTCGGGGGAGCAGCGGAGCTGTTTTTT. The chain uses TRBV29-1 and TRBJ2-2, with D maybe TRBD2 (6 bases). The germline V gene has CDR1 SQVTM and CDR2 ANQGSEA. The ends were cut back, 1 base at V and 10 bases at J, with 13 bases in the middle. This CDR3 comprises 13 residues.

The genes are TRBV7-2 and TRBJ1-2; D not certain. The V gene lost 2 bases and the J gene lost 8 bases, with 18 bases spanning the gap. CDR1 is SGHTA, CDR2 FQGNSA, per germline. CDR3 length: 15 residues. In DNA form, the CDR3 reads TGTGCCAGCAGCTTATTGGCGGGCGCAGGAGGAGGCTACACCTTC. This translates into CASSLLAGAGGGYTF.

The CDR3 bases are TGTGCCAGCGGAGACAGTGGTTGGCGGCAGCCCCAGCATTTT. This gives the protein CASGDSGWRQPQHF. The chain carries TRBV27 and TRBJ1-5; D might be TRBD1 (5 bases). The germline CDR1 and CDR2 sequences are MNHEY and SMNVEV (reference sequence). The CDR3 extends over 14 amino acids. The V and J ends lost 8 bases and 7 bases respectively, with 18 bases between them.